Presented here are 26 T cell receptor beta chains from one specimen sequenced in a study of human T cells and chemical hapten exposure (dated by TCRdb to the early 2020s). Receptor amplification or capture employed RACE. This sample was sequenced with a NextSeq 500. TCRdb reanalyzed the raw reads on its own, using fastp at Q25 for trimming and MiXCR for clone calling, and kept in-frame beta chains. Rows matching on CDR3 protein sequence are summarized as one entry with the most common DNA and genes. The sample contains approximately 46,000 distinct CDR3 sequences, approximately 9.7% of them found a single time. 14% to 15% of the sample is in the top ten clones. Interpreted using the paper, the time point label stands for: patch test 2, 6 weeks after DPC sensitization. This specimen's treatment or condition label, interpreted: therapeutic diphenylcyclopropenone sensitization with weekly scalp DPC. Total RNA was extracted from unfractionated whole blood collected in Tempus Blood RNA tubes.

The material was whole blood, obtained in connection with sensitization to the hapten diphenylcyclopropenone (DPC). The source of these receptors is a woman in her twenties or thirties with alopecia areata. Some clones in this sample may be carry-over from other donors' samples.

In this sample, this clonotype turned up many times. The V gene is TRBV12-3 or TRBV12-4, the J gene TRBJ1-4; D might be TRBD1 (5 bases). The CDR3 spans 16 residues. V gave up 3 bases and J gave up 2 bases, with 13 bases separating them. DNA for the CDR3: TGTGCCAGCAGTTTCCCCATCGGGGGTACTAATGAAAAACTGTTTTTT. Encoded protein: CASSFPIGGTNEKLFF.

This clonotype was counted at least ten times. The rearrangement uses TRBV4-1 and TRBJ2-7; possibly TRBD2 for D (5 bases). V dropped 0 bases and J dropped 6 bases, with 9 bases sitting between them. The germline gives CDR1 MGHRA, CDR2 YSYEKL. The CDR3 runs 13 residues. This chain's CDR3 is CASSQERGSEQYF. The CDR3 DNA sequence: TGCGCCAGCAGCCAAGAACGGGGTAGCGAGCAGTACTTC.

This clonotype was seen repeatedly, ten times or more. V and J are TRBV12-3 or TRBV12-4 and TRBJ1-2; D perhaps matches TRBD1 (6 bases). This CDR3 contains 17 residues. The V end lost 5 bases, the J end lost 6 bases, and 25 bases lay between the germline ends. CDR3 protein: CASSPPPWGLSRDGYTF. CDR3 DNA sequence: TGTGCCAGCAGTCCCCCACCGTGGGGGCTGTCGAGGGATGGCTACACCTTC.

In this sample, this clonotype turned up a few times. The rearrangement joins TRBV29-1 to TRBJ2-1, with 12 bases that match TRBD2. This CDR3 contains 17 residues. The trim removed 7 bases at V and 6 bases at J, leaving 16 bases unmatched. From germline, CDR1 is SQVTM and CDR2 ANQGSEA. CDR3 bases: TGCAGCGCCGGGACTAGCGGGTTCGTGACAGTCCCCAATGAGCAGTTCTTC. It translates to CSAGTSGFVTVPNEQFF.

The rearrangement links TRBV6-5 to TRBJ2-2, with 7 bases identical to TRBD2. The germline CDR1 and CDR2 sequences are MNHEY and SVGAGI. The CDR3 extends over 14 amino acids. Germline trimming cut 5 bases from V and 6 bases from J; bases unmatched to any gene: 6. CDR3 bases: TGTGCCAGCAGTCTTCGGGGGGACGCCGGGGAGCTGTTTTTT. Its protein is CASSLRGDAGELFF.

Many counts were recorded for this clonotype. The chain combines TRBV6-1 with TRBJ1-5; D ambiguous. Germline CDR1 MNHNS, CDR2 SASEGT. The CDR3 runs to 14 residues. V was shortened by 2 bases and J by 1 base, with 6 bases between the two germline ends. The CDR3 bases are TGTGCCAGCAGTGAAACGGGGAGCAATCAGCCCCAGCATTTT. This encodes CASSETGSNQPQHF.

This clonotype was counted ten times or more. The rearrangement links TRBV4-3 to TRBJ2-7; TRBD1 matches at 10 bases. CDR3 size: 17 residues. In germline, CDR1 is LGHNA, CDR2 YSLEER. Unmatched junction bases numbered 5, after V lost 0 bases and J lost 0 bases. The CDR3 region has the DNA TGCGCCAGCAGCCAAGAACAAGGACAGGGGGACTCCTACGAGCAGTACTTC. This translates into CASSQEQGQGDSYEQYF.

This clonotype was observed a handful of times. The V gene is TRBV28, the J gene TRBJ2-1; 7 nucleotides agree with TRBD2. The germline V gene has CDR1 MDHEN and CDR2 SYDVKM. After removal of 2 bases from V and 4 bases from J, the junction contained 5 bases not matched to a gene. The CDR3 is made up of 15 amino acids. The CDR3 DNA reads as TGTGCCAGCAGTTTACTAGCGGAATCATACAATGAGCAGTTCTTC. It specifies CASSLLAESYNEQFF.

The chain employs TRBV6-2 or TRBV6-3 and TRBJ2-1; D unclear. The CDR3 loop spans 13 amino acids. Germline lookup yields CDR1 MNHEY and CDR2 SVGEGT. The germline V and J ends were trimmed by 8 bases and 8 bases, with 16 bases remaining between them. The CDR3 here is CASQSGSEDEQFF. The CDR3 region has the DNA TGTGCCAGCCAATCCGGGTCTGAAGATGAGCAGTTCTTC.

The chain combines TRBV11-3 with TRBJ2-3; TRBD2 agrees at 13 bases. Germline CDR1 is SGHNT and CDR2 is YENEEA. The CDR3 is made up of 16 amino acids. J lost 1 base, V lost 5 bases, and 3 bases had no gene match. The CDR3 sequence is CASSKGLAGGTDTQYF. CDR3 DNA sequence: TGTGCCAGCAGCAAAGGACTAGCGGGGGGCACAGATACGCAGTATTTT.

This clonotype was seen a handful of times. J is TRBJ2-2 and V is TRBV12-3 or TRBV12-4; D is undetermined. The V end lost 5 bases, the J end lost 6 bases, and 7 bases lay between the germline ends. The CDR3 is made up of 12 amino acids. CDR3 loop: CASSMGSGELFF. For the CDR3, the DNA is TGTGCCAGCAGTATGGGATCCGGGGAGCTGTTTTTT.

The rearrangement joins TRBV11-2 to TRBJ2-5; 10 bases agree with TRBD2. Germline CDR1 is SGHAT and CDR2 is FQNNGV. CDR3 size: 14 residues. V lost 6 bases to trimming and J lost 4 bases; unmatched junction nucleotides: 5. The CDR3 sequence is CASRPSGGAETQYF. The DNA for the CDR3 is TGTGCCAGCAGGCCCAGCGGGGGGGCAGAGACCCAGTACTTC.

This sequence joins TRBV18 and TRBJ1-6; TRBD1 matches at 12 bases. Germline V gene sequence: CDR1 KGHSH, CDR2 LQKENI. Unmatched junction bases numbered 5, after V lost 3 bases and J lost 5 bases. The CDR3 is 17 amino acids. CDR3 loop: CASSPFGTGGNNSPLHF. In DNA, the CDR3 is TGTGCCAGCTCACCTTTCGGGACAGGGGGCAATAATTCACCCCTCCACTTT.

This clonotype was counted between two and nine times. J is TRBJ2-7 and V is TRBV28; no reliable D call. The V end was cut by 5 bases, the J end by 3 bases, with 8 bases between. The germline gives CDR1 MDHEN, CDR2 SYDVKM. The CDR3 spans 12 residues. The CDR3 DNA reads TGTGCCAGCAGTCGTGGGATCTACGAGCAGTACTTC. Protein sequence: CASSRGIYEQYF.

V usage is TRBV28 and J usage is TRBJ2-5; 8 bases align to TRBD2. With V trimmed by 4 bases and J by 5 bases, 6 bases remained unmatched. The CDR3 spans 14 residues. Germline V gene lookup returns CDR1 MDHEN and CDR2 SYDVKM. CDR3: CASSSQASGETQYF. CDR3 DNA sequence: TGTGCCAGCAGTTCTCAGGCTAGCGGGGAGACCCAGTACTTC.

This clonotype was seen ten or more times. This chain connects TRBV29-1 to TRBJ2-7; 10 bases agree with TRBD2. This CDR3 is 14 amino acids long. Germline V gene data show CDR1 as SQVTM and CDR2 as ANQGSEA. V gave up 5 bases and J gave up 3 bases; unmatched junction bases: 7. CDR3 amino acids: CSVRLAGAVYEQYF. As DNA, the CDR3 is TGCAGCGTTCGGCTAGCGGGGGCTGTCTACGAGCAGTACTTC.

This clonotype was counted at least ten times. Germline and junction disagree at one end, which may indicate a read error. The CDR3 region is CASREGRGRYEQYF. CDR3 DNA: TGTGCCAGCAGGGAAGGCAGGGGCAGGTACGAGCAGTACTTC. The rearrangement uses TRBV2 and TRBJ2-7; tentative D call: TRBD1 (6 bases). Germline CDR1 reads SNHLY; CDR2 reads FYNNEI. The CDR3 has 14 residues. Using reference TRBV2 and TRBJ2-7 for the parts outside the CDR3, the full variable domain is EPEVTQTPSHQVTQMGQEVILRCVPISNHLYFYWYRQILGQKVEFLVSFYNNEISEKSEIFDDQFSVERPDGSNFTLKIRSTKLEDSAMYFCASREGRGRYEQYFGPGTRLTVT.

The chain uses TRBV7-9 and TRBJ2-3, with D possibly being TRBD1 (6 bases). The CDR3 sequence is 15 residues long. Trimming took off 3 bases at V and 2 bases at J, with 12 bases between the two ends. Germline assignment: CDR1 SEHNR and CDR2 FQNEAQ (reference sequence). The CDR3 sequence: CASSFQGTFTDTQYF. CDR3 DNA sequence: TGTGCCAGCAGCTTCCAGGGGACCTTCACAGATACGCAGTATTTT.

V gene TRBV5-1 combines with J gene TRBJ2-1; no firm D call. The CDR3 contains 15 residues. The V end was cut by 5 bases, the J end by 0 bases, with 12 bases between. Germline V lookup: CDR1 SGHRS, CDR2 YFSETQ. The CDR3 region is CASRTRSDSYNEQFF. The CDR3 region has the DNA TGCGCCAGCAGGACCAGAAGTGACTCCTACAATGAGCAGTTCTTC.

On this clonotype itself: The missing conserved phenylalanine or tryptophan at the end of this CDR3 makes a read error likely. The V call is TRBV28, the J call TRBJ2-7, with D possibly TRBD1 on 5 matching bases. Trimming shortened V by 5 bases and J by 4 bases, and 21 bases separated the two germline ends. The CDR3 is made up of 16 amino acids. Germline assignment: CDR1 MDHEN and CDR2 SYDVKM. This chain's CDR3 is CASSPRPQGAIYEQYY. The DNA for the CDR3 is TGTGCCAGCAGTCCCAGGCCCCAGGGCGCCATATACGAGCAGTACTAC.

This clonotype was detected many times. This chain joins TRBV5-5 and TRBJ1-5; weak D call: TRBD1 (6 bases). V was cut by 0 bases and J by 9 bases, with 10 bases left in between. The CDR3 consists of 13 residues. Germline CDR1 SGHKS, CDR2 YYEKEE (reference sequence). The chain's CDR3 is CASSLGGGRPQHF. The DNA for the CDR3 is TGTGCCAGCAGCTTGGGAGGGGGGCGGCCCCAGCATTTT.

This clonotype has at least ten counts. V usage is TRBV28 and J usage is TRBJ1-1; D is perhaps TRBD1 (5 bases). Germline V gives CDR1 MDHEN, CDR2 SYDVKM. There are 14 residues in the CDR3. V lost 2 bases and J lost 3, with 10 bases in between. Here the CDR3 reads CASSLQGMDTEAFF. CDR3 DNA: TGTGCCAGCAGTTTACAGGGAATGGACACTGAAGCTTTCTTT.

This clonotype has just a few counts. This sequence joins TRBV7-3 and TRBJ2-1, with 11 bases that match TRBD2. V trimming: 5 bases; J trimming: 0 bases; junction bases outside the gene matches: 9. CDR1 SGHTA and CDR2 FQGTGA come from the germline V gene. This CDR3 spans 18 amino acids. Written as DNA, the CDR3 is TGTGCCAGCAGCCGACTAGCGGGGCCGCCTAGCTCCTACAATGAGCAGTTCTTC. Translated: CASSRLAGPPSSYNEQFF.

This clonotype has a handful of counts. The chain is built from TRBV5-8 and TRBJ1-4; tentatively, D is TRBD1 (5 bases). Per the germline V gene, CDR1 is SGHTS and CDR2 is YDEGEE. This CDR3 region has 15 residues. V was trimmed by 4 bases and J by 7 bases, leaving 17 bases between them. CDR3 amino acids: CASSPGRTRAEKLFF. Here the CDR3 DNA reads TGTGCCAGCAGCCCTGGACGGACAAGAGCTGAAAAACTGTTTTTT.

The gene calls are TRBV5-1 and TRBJ2-2; 8 bases are a match to TRBD2. This CDR3 region has 15 residues. J lost 6 bases, V lost 2 bases, and 6 bases had no gene match. CDR1 is SGHRS and CDR2 is YFSETQ in the germline V gene. The CDR3 is CASSLAGDHAGELFF. The CDR3 DNA is TGCGCCAGCAGCTTAGCGGGGGATCATGCCGGGGAGCTGTTTTTT.

This clonotype came up many times. V is TRBV19 and J is TRBJ1-1, with 9 nucleotides matching TRBD1. Germline V gives CDR1 LNHDA, CDR2 SQIVND (reference sequence). With V trimmed by 5 bases and J by 7 bases, 5 bases remained unmatched. The CDR3 has 13 residues. For the CDR3, the DNA is TGTGCCAGTAGTTGGGACAGGGAAAGTGAAGCTTTCTTT. It encodes CASSWDRESEAFF. The complete variable domain, with remaining parts taken from reference TRBV19 and TRBJ1-1, reads DGGITQSPKYLFRKEGQNVTLSCEQNLNHDAMYWYRQDPGQGLRLIYYSQIVNDFQKGDIAEGYSVSREKKESFPLTVTSAQKNPTAFYLCASSWDRESEAFFGQGTRLTVV.